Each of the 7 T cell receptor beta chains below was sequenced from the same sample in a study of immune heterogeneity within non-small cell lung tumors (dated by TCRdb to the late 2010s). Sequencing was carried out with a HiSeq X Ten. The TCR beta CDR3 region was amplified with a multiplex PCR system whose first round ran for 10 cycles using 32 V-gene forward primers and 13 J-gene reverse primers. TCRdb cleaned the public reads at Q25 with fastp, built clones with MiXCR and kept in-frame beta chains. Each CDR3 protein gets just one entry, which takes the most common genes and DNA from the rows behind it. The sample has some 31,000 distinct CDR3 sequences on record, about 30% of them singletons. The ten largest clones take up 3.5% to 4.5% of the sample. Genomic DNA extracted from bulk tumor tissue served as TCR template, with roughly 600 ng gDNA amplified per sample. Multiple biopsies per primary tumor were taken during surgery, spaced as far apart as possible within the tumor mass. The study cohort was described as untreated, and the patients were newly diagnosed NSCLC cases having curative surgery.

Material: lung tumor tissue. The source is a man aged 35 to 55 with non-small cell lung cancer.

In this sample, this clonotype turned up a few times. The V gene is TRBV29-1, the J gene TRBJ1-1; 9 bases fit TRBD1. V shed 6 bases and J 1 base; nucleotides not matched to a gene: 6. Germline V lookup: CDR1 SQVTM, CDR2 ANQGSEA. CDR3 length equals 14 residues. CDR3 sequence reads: CSVAWDRANTEAFF. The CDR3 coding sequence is TGCAGCGTAGCCTGGGACAGGGCGAACACTGAAGCTTTCTTT.

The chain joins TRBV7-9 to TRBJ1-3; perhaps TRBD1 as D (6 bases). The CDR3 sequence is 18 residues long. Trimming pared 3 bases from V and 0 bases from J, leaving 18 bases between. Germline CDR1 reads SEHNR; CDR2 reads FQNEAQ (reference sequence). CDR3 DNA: TGTGCCAGCAGCTTCGATCGTTGGGGGGGGCCCTCTGGAAACACCATATATTTT. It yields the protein CASSFDRWGGPSGNTIYF.

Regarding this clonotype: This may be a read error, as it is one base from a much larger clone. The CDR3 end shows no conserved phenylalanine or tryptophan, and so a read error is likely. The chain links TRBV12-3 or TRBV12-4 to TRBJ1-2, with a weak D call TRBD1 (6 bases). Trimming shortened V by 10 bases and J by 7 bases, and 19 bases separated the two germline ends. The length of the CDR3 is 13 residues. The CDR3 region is CATNTGPSGGYTL. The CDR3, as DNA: TGTGCCACCAATACAGGGCCATCAGGTGGCTACACCCTC.

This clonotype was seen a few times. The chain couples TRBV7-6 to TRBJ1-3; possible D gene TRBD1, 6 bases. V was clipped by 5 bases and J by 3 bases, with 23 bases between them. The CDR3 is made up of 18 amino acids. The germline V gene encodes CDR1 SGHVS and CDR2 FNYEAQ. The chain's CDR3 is CASSPRAGASIGGNTIYF. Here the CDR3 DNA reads TGTGCCAGCAGCCCCCGAGCGGGGGCGAGTATTGGTGGAAACACCATATATTTT.

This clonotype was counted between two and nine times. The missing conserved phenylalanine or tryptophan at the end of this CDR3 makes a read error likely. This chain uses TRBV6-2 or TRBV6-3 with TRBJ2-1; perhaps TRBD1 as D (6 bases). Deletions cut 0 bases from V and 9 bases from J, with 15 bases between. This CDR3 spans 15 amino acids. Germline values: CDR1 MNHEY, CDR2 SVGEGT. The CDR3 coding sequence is TGTGCCAGCAGTTACTCGAATTTGGGGACATTTGAGCAGTTCCTC. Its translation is CASSYSNLGTFEQFL.

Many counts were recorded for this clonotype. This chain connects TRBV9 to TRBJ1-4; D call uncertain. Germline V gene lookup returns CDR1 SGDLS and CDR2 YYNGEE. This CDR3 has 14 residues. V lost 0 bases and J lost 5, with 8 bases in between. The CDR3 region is CASSVEGRNEKLFF. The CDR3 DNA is TGTGCCAGCAGCGTAGAAGGGAGGAATGAAAAACTGTTTTTT. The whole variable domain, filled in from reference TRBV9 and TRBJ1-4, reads DSGVTQTPKHLITATGQRVTLRCSPRSGDLSVYWYQQSLDQGLQFLIQYYNGEERAKGNILERFSAQQFPDLHSELNLSSLELGDSALYFCASSVEGRNEKLFFGSGTQLSVL.

This CDR3 reads CASRRASGNLGELFF. The CDR3 DNA is TGTGCCAGCAGGAGGGCTAGCGGGAATCTCGGGGAGCTGTTTTTT. V gene TRBV27 combines with J gene TRBJ2-2; 9 bases match TRBD2. This CDR3 spans 15 amino acids. Trimming cost V 6 bases and J 7 bases; bases outside gene matches: 9. Germline V gene data show CDR1 as MNHEY and CDR2 as SMNVEV (reference sequence).